This entry lists 9 T cell receptor beta chains sequenced from one sample in a study of control samples from healthy donors and cancer patients. Sequenced by immunoSEQ multiplex PCR; TCRdb stores in-frame clones only, minus some. The sample shows about 120,000 clones, 85% to 90% of them seen only once. What was sequenced was PBMCs. The origin of the receptors is a woman in her forties or fifties with colorectal cancer.

This clone was seen just once. This chain joins TRBV7-9 and TRBJ2-3; D might be TRBD2 (6 bases). CDR1 is SEHNR, CDR2 FQNEAQ, per germline (reference sequence). The CDR3 covers 17 residues. V lost 4 bases to trimming and J lost 4 bases, with 21 bases between them. The CDR3 nucleotides are TGTGCCAGCAGCTCCTTCCGGGACTCGAAGATATCAGATACGCAGTATTTT. Its protein product is CASSSFRDSKISDTQYF. Variable domain in full (rest from reference TRBV7-9 and TRBJ2-3): DTGVSQNPRHKITKRGQNVTFRCDPISEHNRLYWYRQTLGQGPEFLTYFQNEAQLEKSRLLSDRFSAERPKGSFSTLEIQRTEQGDSAMYLCASSSFRDSKISDTQYFGPGTRLTVL.

V and J are TRBV5-1 and TRBJ2-1; D is possibly TRBD1 (6 bases). This CDR3 is built from 17 residues. Germline CDR1 and CDR2: SGHRS and YFSETQ. Deletions cut 4 bases from V and 6 bases from J, with 23 bases between. Written as DNA, the CDR3 is TGCGCCAGCAGCGAATCAACGGGGACATCCCCCCGCAATGAGCAGTTCTTC. It codes for CASSESTGTSPRNEQFF.

The V gene is TRBV30, the J gene TRBJ2-1; maybe TRBD1 (5 bases). Germline V CDR1 and CDR2: GTSNPN, SVGIG (reference sequence). V lost 0 bases and J 9 bases, leaving 12 bases between the germline ends. This CDR3 has 13 amino acids. CDR3 sequence: CAWSVQDSSEQFF. The CDR3 DNA reads TGTGCCTGGAGTGTACAGGATTCAAGTGAGCAGTTCTTC.

The genes are TRBV7-6 and TRBJ1-5; D unresolved. The CDR3 is made up of 17 amino acids. Germline V gene sequence: CDR1 SGHVS, CDR2 FNYEAQ. Trimming pared 0 bases from V and 3 bases from J, leaving 15 bases between. CDR3 amino acids: CASSLATRGMDNQPQHF. CDR3 nucleotides: TGTGCCAGCAGCTTAGCCACCCGGGGTATGGACAATCAGCCCCAGCATTTT.

J is TRBJ1-5 and V is TRBV28; D gene unclear. Germline V CDR1 and CDR2: MDHEN, SYDVKM. The CDR3 spans 13 residues. Trimming pared 6 bases from V and 1 base from J, leaving 7 bases between. The chain's CDR3 is CASRWSSNQPQHF. The CDR3 DNA reads TGTGCCAGCAGATGGTCCAGCAATCAGCCCCAGCATTTT.

The chain recombines TRBV7-6 with TRBJ2-5; maybe TRBD1 (5 bases). Germline V gives CDR1 SGHVS, CDR2 FNYEAQ. The V end lost 5 bases, the J end lost 5 bases, and 18 bases lay between the germline ends. The CDR3 consists of 15 residues. The CDR3 DNA sequence: TGTGCCAGCAGCCGATACAAGGGGCTAGGGGAGACCCAGTACTTC. Translated: CASSRYKGLGETQYF.

The rearrangement uses TRBV2 and TRBJ1-1, with 8 bases fitting TRBD1. The CDR3 totals 15 residues. Germline-derived CDR1 and CDR2 are SNHLY and FYNNEI. Trimming at V came to 11 bases and at J to 5 bases, leaving 16 bases not matched to a gene. CDR3 amino acids: CAGAGGAFLGTEAFF. Here the CDR3 DNA reads TGTGCCGGGGCAGGGGGCGCTTTTTTGGGGACTGAAGCTTTCTTT.

V is TRBV10-1 and J is TRBJ2-2, with D hard to call. Between the trimmed V and J ends, which lost 0 bases and 5 bases, there was a span of 7 bases. The germline gives CDR1 WNHNN, CDR2 SYGVQD (reference sequence). The CDR3 is 14 residues long. The CDR3 nucleotides are TGCGCCAGCAGTGAGTCTCAGGCAACCGGGGAGCTGTTTTTT. Its protein product is CASSESQATGELFF.

CDR3 region: CASRGGGETQYF. The CDR3 DNA reads as TGTGCCTCGCGGGGGGGCGGTGAGACCCAGTACTTC. The chain uses TRBV10-3 and TRBJ2-5; 9 nucleotides agree with TRBD2. The J segment lost 5 bases and the V segment lost 11 bases, leaving 6 bases of the junction unmatched. The length of the CDR3 is 12 residues. Per germline, CDR1 ENHRY and CDR2 SYGVKD.